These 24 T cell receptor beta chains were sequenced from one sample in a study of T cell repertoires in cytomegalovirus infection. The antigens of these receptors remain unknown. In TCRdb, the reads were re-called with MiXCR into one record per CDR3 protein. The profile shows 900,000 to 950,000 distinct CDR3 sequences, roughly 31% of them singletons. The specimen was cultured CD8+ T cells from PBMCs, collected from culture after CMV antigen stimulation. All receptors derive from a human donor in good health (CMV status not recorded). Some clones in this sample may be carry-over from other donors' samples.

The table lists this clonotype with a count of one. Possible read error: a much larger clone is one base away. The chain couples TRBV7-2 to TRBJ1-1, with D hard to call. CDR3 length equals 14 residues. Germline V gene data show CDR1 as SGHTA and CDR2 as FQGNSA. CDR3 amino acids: CASSLAMGRTGAFF. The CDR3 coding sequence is TGTGCCAGCAGCTTAGCGATGGGGAGGACTGGAGCTTTCTTT.

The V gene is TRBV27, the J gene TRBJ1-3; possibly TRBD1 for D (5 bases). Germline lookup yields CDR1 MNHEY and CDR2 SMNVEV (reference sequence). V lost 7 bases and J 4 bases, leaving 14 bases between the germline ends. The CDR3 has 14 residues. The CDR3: CASTSVGAGNTIYF. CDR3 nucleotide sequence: TGTGCCAGCACTTCCGTTGGGGCGGGAAACACCATATATTTT.

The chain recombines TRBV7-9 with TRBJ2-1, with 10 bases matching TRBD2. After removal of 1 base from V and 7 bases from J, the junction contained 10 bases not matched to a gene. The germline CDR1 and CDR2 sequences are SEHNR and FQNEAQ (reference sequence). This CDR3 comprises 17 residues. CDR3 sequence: CASSLVGLAGATNEQFF. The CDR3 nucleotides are TGTGCCAGCAGCTTAGTCGGGCTAGCGGGGGCTACAAATGAGCAGTTCTTC.

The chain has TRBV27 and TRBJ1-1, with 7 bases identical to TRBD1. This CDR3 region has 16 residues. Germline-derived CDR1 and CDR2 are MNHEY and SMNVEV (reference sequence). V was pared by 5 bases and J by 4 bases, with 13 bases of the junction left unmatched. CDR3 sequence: CASSRIPGQSFTEAFF. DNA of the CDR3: TGTGCCAGCAGTCGTATACCGGGACAGAGCTTCACTGAAGCTTTCTTT.

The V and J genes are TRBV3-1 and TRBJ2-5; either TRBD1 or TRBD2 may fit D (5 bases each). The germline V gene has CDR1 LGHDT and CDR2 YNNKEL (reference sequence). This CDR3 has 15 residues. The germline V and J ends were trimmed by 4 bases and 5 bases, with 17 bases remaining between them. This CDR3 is CASSPLHGADETQYF. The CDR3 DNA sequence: TGTGCCAGCAGCCCGCTTCACGGGGCCGATGAGACCCAGTACTTC.

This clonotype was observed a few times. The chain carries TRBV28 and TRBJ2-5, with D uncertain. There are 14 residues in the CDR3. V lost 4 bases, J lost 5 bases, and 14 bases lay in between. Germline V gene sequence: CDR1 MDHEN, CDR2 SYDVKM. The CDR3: CASSSPSNPETQYF. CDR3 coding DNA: TGTGCCAGCAGTTCTCCATCAAACCCCGAGACCCAGTACTTC.

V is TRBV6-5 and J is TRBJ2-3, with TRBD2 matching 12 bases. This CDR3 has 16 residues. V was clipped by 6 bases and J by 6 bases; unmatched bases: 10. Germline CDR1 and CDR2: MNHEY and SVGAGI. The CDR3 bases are TGTGCCAGCAGAATACTAGCGGGGGGTTTTGGGGATACGCAGTATTTT. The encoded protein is CASRILAGGFGDTQYF.

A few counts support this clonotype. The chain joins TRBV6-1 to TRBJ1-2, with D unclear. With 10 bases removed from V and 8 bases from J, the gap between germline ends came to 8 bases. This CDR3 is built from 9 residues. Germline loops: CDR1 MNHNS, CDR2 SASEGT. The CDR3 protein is CATEGGYTF. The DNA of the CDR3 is TGTGCCACAGAAGGGGGCTACACCTTC.

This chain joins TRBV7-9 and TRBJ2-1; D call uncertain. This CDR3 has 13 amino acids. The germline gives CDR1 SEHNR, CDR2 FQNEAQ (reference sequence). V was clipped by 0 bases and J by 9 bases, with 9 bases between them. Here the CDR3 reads CASSLAWKPEQFF. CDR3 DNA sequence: TGTGCCAGCAGCTTAGCGTGGAAACCTGAGCAGTTCTTC.

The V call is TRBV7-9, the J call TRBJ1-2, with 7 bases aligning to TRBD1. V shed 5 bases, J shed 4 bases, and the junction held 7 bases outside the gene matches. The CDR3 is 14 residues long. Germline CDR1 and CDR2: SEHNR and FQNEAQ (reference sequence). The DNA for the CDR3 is TGTGCCAGCAGCGAGACAGGGTTGGGCTATGGCTACACCTTC. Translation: CASSETGLGYGYTF.

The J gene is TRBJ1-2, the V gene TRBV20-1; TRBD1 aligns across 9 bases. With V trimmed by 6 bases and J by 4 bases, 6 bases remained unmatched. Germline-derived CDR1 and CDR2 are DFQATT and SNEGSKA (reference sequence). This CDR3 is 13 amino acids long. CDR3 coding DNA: TGCAGTGCAATAGGACAGGGGAGCTATGGCTACACCTTC. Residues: CSAIGQGSYGYTF.

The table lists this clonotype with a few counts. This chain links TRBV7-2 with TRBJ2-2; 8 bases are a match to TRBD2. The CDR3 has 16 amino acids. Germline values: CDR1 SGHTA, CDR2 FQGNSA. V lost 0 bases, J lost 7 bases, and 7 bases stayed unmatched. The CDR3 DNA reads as TGTGCCAGCAGCTTAGCCGGGGGGGGGGCCGGCGGGGAGCTGTTTTTT. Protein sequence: CASSLAGGGAGGELFF.

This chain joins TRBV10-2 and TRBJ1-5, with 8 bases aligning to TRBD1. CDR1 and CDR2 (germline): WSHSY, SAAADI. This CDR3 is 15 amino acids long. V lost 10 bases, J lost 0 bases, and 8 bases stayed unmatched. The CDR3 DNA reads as TGCGCCACCAGGACAGGGTCTTATAGCAATCAGCCCCAGCATTTT. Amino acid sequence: CATRTGSYSNQPQHF.

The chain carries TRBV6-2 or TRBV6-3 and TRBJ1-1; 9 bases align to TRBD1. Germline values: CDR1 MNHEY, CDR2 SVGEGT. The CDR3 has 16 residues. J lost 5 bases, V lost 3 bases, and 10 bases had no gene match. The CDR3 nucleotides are TGTGCCAGCAGTTATGACAGGGGGACCTCGAGGACTGAAGCTTTCTTT. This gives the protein CASSYDRGTSRTEAFF.

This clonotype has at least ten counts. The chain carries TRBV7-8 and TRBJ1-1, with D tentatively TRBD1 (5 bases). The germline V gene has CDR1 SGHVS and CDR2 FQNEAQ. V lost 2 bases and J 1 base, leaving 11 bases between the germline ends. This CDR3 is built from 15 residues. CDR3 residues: CASSLWGSGNTEAFF. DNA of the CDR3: TGTGCCAGCAGCTTATGGGGGAGCGGGAACACTGAAGCTTTCTTT.

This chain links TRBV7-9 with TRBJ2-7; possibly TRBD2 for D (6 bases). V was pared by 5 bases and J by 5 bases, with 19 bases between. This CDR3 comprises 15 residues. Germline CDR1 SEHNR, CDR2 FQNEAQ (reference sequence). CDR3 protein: CASSPRHPGVDEQYF. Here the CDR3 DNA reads TGTGCCAGCAGCCCAAGACACCCGGGGGTGGACGAGCAGTACTTC.

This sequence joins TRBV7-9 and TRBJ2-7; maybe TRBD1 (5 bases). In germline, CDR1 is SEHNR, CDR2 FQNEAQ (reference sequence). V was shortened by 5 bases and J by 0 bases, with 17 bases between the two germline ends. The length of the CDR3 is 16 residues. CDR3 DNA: TGTGCCAGCAGCCCGCCCTCAGGGCTCTCCTCCTACGAGCAGTACGTC. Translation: CASSPPSGLSSYEQYV.

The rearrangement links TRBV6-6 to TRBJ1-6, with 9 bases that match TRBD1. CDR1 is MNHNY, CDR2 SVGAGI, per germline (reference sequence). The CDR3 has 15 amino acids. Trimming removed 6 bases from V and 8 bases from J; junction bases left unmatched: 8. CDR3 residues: CASRIPRDRDSPLHF. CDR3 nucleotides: TGTGCCAGCAGGATCCCCCGGGACAGGGATTCACCCCTCCACTTT.

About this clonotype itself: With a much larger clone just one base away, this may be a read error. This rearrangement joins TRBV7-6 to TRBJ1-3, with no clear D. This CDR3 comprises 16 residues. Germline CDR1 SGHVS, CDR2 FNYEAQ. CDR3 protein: CASSTAPGRSENTIYF. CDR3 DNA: TGTGCCAGCAGCACAGCGCCGGGCCGCTCTGAAAACACCATATATTTT.

The CDR3 sequence: CASSLGFADMNTEAFF. CDR3 in DNA: TGTGCCAGCAGCTTGGGATTCGCAGACATGAACACTGAAGCTTTCTTT. The chain carries TRBV5-4 and TRBJ1-1; unclear D gene. The CDR3 loop spans 16 amino acids. The germline V gene has CDR1 SGHNT and CDR2 YYREEE (reference sequence). The V end lost 0 bases, the J end lost 0 bases, and 12 bases lay between the germline ends.

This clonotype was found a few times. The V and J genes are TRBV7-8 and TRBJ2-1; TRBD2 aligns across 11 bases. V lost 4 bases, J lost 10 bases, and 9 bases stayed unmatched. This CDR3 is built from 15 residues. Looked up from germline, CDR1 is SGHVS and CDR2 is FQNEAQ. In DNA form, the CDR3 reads TGTGCCAGCAGCTCAAGACTAGCGGGGATTCGGGAGCAGTTCTTC. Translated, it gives CASSSRLAGIREQFF.

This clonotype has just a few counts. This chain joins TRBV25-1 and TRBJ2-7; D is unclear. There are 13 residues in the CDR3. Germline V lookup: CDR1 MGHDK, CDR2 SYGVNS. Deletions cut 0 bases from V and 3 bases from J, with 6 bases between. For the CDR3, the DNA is TGTGCCAGCAGTGAATATTCCGGCTACGAGCAGTACTTC. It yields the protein CASSEYSGYEQYF.

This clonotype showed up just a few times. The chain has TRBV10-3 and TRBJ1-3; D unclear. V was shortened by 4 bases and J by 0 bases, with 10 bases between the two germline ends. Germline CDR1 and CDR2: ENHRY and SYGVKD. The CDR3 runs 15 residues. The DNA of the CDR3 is TGTGCCATCAGTGTCCTTGGGAACTCTGGAAACACCATATATTTT. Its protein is CAISVLGNSGNTIYF.

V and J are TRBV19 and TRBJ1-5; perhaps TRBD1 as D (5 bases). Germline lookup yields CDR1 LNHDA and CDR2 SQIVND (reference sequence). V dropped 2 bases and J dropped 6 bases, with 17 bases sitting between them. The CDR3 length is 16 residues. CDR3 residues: CASSITEPGRGQPQHF. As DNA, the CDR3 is TGTGCCAGTAGTATAACAGAACCAGGGAGAGGTCAGCCCCAGCATTTT.